This entry describes one T cell receptor beta chain. This specimen belongs to a study of blood T cell repertoires in COVID-19. Study information: Samples taken during acute and convalescent COVID-19 were collected in the United States, Italy and Spain. T cells, B-cell-depleted T cells, or PBMCs provided the cDNA or gDNA that served as material.

In the authors' workflow: Reference gene primer amplification yielded estimated nucleated cell counts. The repertoire was sequenced with immunoSEQ multiplex PCR; TCRdb's copy has only in-frame clones and lacks some. V and J calls and clone size are copied from that table; D and trimming were computed from the DNA. Of some 250,000 clones detected, 88% appear once; the ten largest clones hold 0.9% to 1%. The CDR3 contains 14 residues. V lost 7 bases to trimming and J lost 2 bases, with 12 bases between them. The germline V gene encodes CDR1 MNHEY and CDR2 SVGAGI. Sequenced material: peripheral blood. The TCR sequence derives from a woman in her thirties or forties who had recovered from COVID-19. The V and J genes are TRBV6-5 and TRBJ1-3; D is perhaps TRBD1 (5 bases). The CDR3 region has the DNA TGTGCCAGCACCCCAGGGCCCCCTGGAAACACCATATATTTT. Its protein product is CASTPGPPGNTIYF.